These 22 T cell receptor beta chains were sequenced from one sample in a study of blood T cell repertoires in COVID-19. Assay: immunoSEQ multiplex PCR; the TCRdb copy retains only in-frame clones and omits some. The sample records fewer than 250,000 clones, around 84% being singletons. The sample comprised peripheral blood. The origin of the receptors is a woman of 80 years or more with COVID-19, enrolled during active disease.

The chain employs TRBV19 and TRBJ1-1, with D unclear. V shed 3 bases and J shed 4 bases, with 9 bases lying between them. The CDR3 runs to 13 residues. The germline CDR1 and CDR2 sequences are LNHDA and SQIVND (reference sequence). CDR3 sequence: CASSMDWVTEAFF. The CDR3 coding sequence is TGTGCCAGTAGTATGGACTGGGTCACTGAAGCTTTCTTT.

This sequence joins TRBV2 and TRBJ1-2; TRBD1 agrees at 10 bases. The CDR3 runs to 15 residues. Germline V lookup: CDR1 SNHLY, CDR2 FYNNEI. V shed 7 bases and J 7 bases; nucleotides not matched to a gene: 12. CDR3 DNA: TGTGCCAGCACCGGATGGGACAGGGGCGATCTTGGCTACACCTTC. It specifies CASTGWDRGDLGYTF. Full variable domain (missing parts from reference TRBV2 and TRBJ1-2): EPEVTQTPSHQVTQMGQEVILRCVPISNHLYFYWYRQILGQKVEFLVSFYNNEISEKSEIFDDQFSVERPDGSNFTLKIRSTKLEDSAMYFCASTGWDRGDLGYTFGSGTRLTVV.

This sequence joins TRBV5-4 and TRBJ1-4, with D perhaps matching TRBD1 (5 bases). V lost 0 bases and J lost 3, with 9 bases in between. This CDR3 has 15 residues. CDR1 is SGHNT and CDR2 is YYREEE in the germline V gene (reference sequence). The CDR3 loop is CASSLAGGSNEKLFF. CDR3 coding DNA: TGTGCCAGCAGCTTGGCCGGGGGTTCTAATGAAAAACTGTTTTTT.

The V call is TRBV7-9, the J call TRBJ2-7, with D possibly being TRBD2 (6 bases). The CDR3 runs 15 residues. V gave up 2 bases and J gave up 2 bases, with 13 bases separating them. CDR1 is SEHNR, CDR2 FQNEAQ, per germline (reference sequence). The CDR3 here is CASSLFSGGTYEQYF. The CDR3 DNA reads as TGTGCCAGCAGCTTATTCTCCGGGGGAACCTACGAGCAGTACTTC.

J is TRBJ2-5 and V is TRBV20-1; TRBD2 matches at 8 bases. Germline CDR1 is DFQATT and CDR2 is SNEGSKA (reference sequence). V shed 3 bases and J 5 bases; nucleotides not matched to a gene: 5. The CDR3 has 13 amino acids. The DNA of the CDR3 is TGCAGTGCTAGTAATAGCGGGGAGGAGACCCAGTACTTC. Translation gives CSASNSGEETQYF.

This clone was seen only a few times. V usage is TRBV5-1 and J usage is TRBJ2-7; D might be TRBD1 (6 bases). The CDR3 totals 14 residues. Trimming took off 6 bases at V and 4 bases at J, with 17 bases between the two ends. From germline, CDR1 is SGHRS and CDR2 YFSETQ. CDR3 sequence reads: CASTLSGGQYEQYF. CDR3 coding DNA: TGCGCCAGCACTCTTTCTGGGGGCCAGTACGAGCAGTACTTC.

CDR3 sequence: CASSEPPGVSYNEQFF. The DNA for the CDR3 is TGTGCCAGCAGCGAACCCCCGGGGGTCTCCTACAATGAGCAGTTCTTC. The chain uses TRBV2 and TRBJ2-1; D is perhaps TRBD2 (6 bases). The CDR3 runs 16 residues. The germline V gene has CDR1 SNHLY and CDR2 FYNNEI. The V gene lost 6 bases and the J gene lost 0 bases, with 15 bases spanning the gap.

The chain has TRBV15 and TRBJ1-1; the match to TRBD1 covers 8 bases. Germline lookup yields CDR1 LNHNV and CDR2 YYDKDF (reference sequence). V lost 0 bases to trimming and J lost 1 base; unmatched junction nucleotides: 19. This CDR3 has 21 amino acids. The CDR3: CATSRDTLDRAVAGENTEAFF. Here the CDR3 DNA reads TGTGCCACCAGCAGAGATACATTGGACAGGGCAGTAGCGGGAGAGAACACTGAAGCTTTCTTT.

V usage is TRBV2 and J usage is TRBJ2-7; 8 nucleotides agree with TRBD1. V shed 9 bases, J shed 3 bases, and the junction held 10 bases outside the gene matches. Germline V CDR1 and CDR2: SNHLY, FYNNEI. The CDR3 spans 14 residues. CDR3 DNA: TGTGCCAGTGGGGACCGGGACAGGAACTACGAGCAGTACTTC. Translated, it gives CASGDRDRNYEQYF. Using reference TRBV2 and TRBJ2-7 for the parts outside the CDR3, the full variable domain is EPEVTQTPSHQVTQMGQEVILRCVPISNHLYFYWYRQILGQKVEFLVSFYNNEISEKSEIFDDQFSVERPDGSNFTLKIRSTKLEDSAMYFCASGDRDRNYEQYFGPGTRLTVT.

V and J are TRBV6-2 or TRBV6-3 and TRBJ1-2, with D maybe TRBD1 (6 bases). There are 15 residues in the CDR3. Germline assignment: CDR1 MNHEY and CDR2 SVGEGT. Trimming cost V 0 bases and J 8 bases, with 16 bases left between them. Here the CDR3 reads CASSYSESGATGYTF. In DNA form, the CDR3 reads TGTGCCAGCAGTTACTCGGAGTCAGGGGCGACCGGCTACACCTTC.

This clone has more than one count but fewer than ten. The chain uses TRBV27 and TRBJ1-4; D is possibly TRBD1 (6 bases). Per the germline V gene, CDR1 is MNHEY and CDR2 is SMNVEV (reference sequence). V was shortened by 3 bases and J by 6 bases, with 17 bases between the two germline ends. This CDR3 comprises 16 residues. Here the CDR3 reads CASSFRRGGADEKLFF. CDR3 DNA: TGTGCCAGCAGTTTTCGTCGGGGGGGCGCGGATGAAAAACTGTTTTTT. The variable domain in full, completed from reference TRBV27 and TRBJ1-4, reads EAQVTQNPRYLITVTGKKLTVTCSQNMNHEYMSWYRQDPGLGLRQIYYSMNVEVTDKGDVPEGYKVSRKEKRNFPLILESPSPNQTSLYFCASSFRRGGADEKLFFGSGTQLSVL.

On this clone itself: Other DNA sequences within the sample encode an identical CDR3. This chain uses TRBV6-6 with TRBJ2-3; D remains unclear. Germline CDR1 and CDR2: MNHNY and SVGAGI (reference sequence). V lost 4 bases and J 3 bases, leaving 5 bases between the germline ends. The CDR3 runs to 12 residues. CDR3 loop: CASSLRTDTQYF. In DNA, the CDR3 is TGTGCCAGCAGTTTGAGGACAGATACGCAGTATTTT.

The V and J genes are TRBV7-2 and TRBJ2-7; D is undetermined. The V gene's germline CDR1 is SGHTA and CDR2 FQGNSA. This CDR3 has 14 amino acids. Deletions cut 5 bases from V and 4 bases from J, with 15 bases between. CDR3 DNA sequence: TGTGCCAGCAGCCTCGTCGTCCTTACATACGAGCAGTACTTC. This encodes CASSLVVLTYEQYF. The whole variable domain, filled in from reference TRBV7-2 and TRBJ2-7, reads GAGVSQSPSNKVTEKGKDVELRCDPISGHTALYWYRQSLGQGLEFLIYFQGNSAPDKSGLPSDRFSAERTGGSVSTLTIQRTQQEDSAVYLCASSLVVLTYEQYFGPGTRLTVT.

This clone has a single count. The rearrangement joins TRBV18 to TRBJ2-7; 7 bases agree with TRBD1. Trimming removed 4 bases from V and 0 bases from J; junction bases left unmatched: 6. Germline assignment: CDR1 KGHSH and CDR2 LQKENI. This CDR3 region has 15 residues. The CDR3 protein is CASSLGTASSYEQYF. The CDR3 nucleotides read TGTGCCAGCTCACTCGGGACAGCGAGCTCCTACGAGCAGTACTTC.

The J gene is TRBJ2-2, the V gene TRBV18; 8 positions match TRBD1. Germline trimming cut 5 bases from V and 6 bases from J; bases unmatched to any gene: 5. This CDR3 contains 14 residues. Germline V gene sequence: CDR1 KGHSH, CDR2 LQKENI. The CDR3 region is CASSFGQGAGELFF. The CDR3 DNA reads as TGTGCCAGCTCATTCGGACAGGGTGCCGGGGAGCTGTTTTTT. Based on the CDR3 plus reference TRBV18 and TRBJ2-2, the full variable domain is NAGVMQNPRHLVRRRGQEARLRCSPMKGHSHVYWYRQLPEEGLKFMVYLQKENIIDESGMPKERFSAEFPKEGPSILRIQQVVRGDSAAYFCASSFGQGAGELFFGEGSRLTVL.

The gene calls are TRBV6-5 and TRBJ2-5; weak D call: TRBD1 (5 bases). The germline V and J ends were trimmed by 4 bases and 4 bases, with 19 bases remaining between them. Germline loops: CDR1 MNHEY, CDR2 SVGAGI. The CDR3 has 16 amino acids. The CDR3 protein is CASSSSGRAARETQYF. The CDR3 DNA follows: TGTGCCAGCAGTTCGTCGGGCAGGGCCGCCAGAGAGACCCAGTACTTC.

The J gene is TRBJ1-5, the V gene TRBV19, with no clear D. CDR1 LNHDA and CDR2 SQIVND come from the germline V gene (reference sequence). The CDR3 sequence is 16 residues long. Trimming removed 9 bases at V and 0 bases at J, with 18 bases between. The CDR3 DNA reads TGTGCCAGCGGGGATGGCCGATTCTTTAGCAATCAGCCCCAGCATTTT. Translation gives CASGDGRFFSNQPQHF.

This chain's CDR3 is CASSRTSGGYNEQFF. The DNA for the CDR3 is TGCGCCAGCAGTCGGACTAGCGGGGGCTACAATGAGCAGTTCTTC. The rearrangement uses TRBV10-2 and TRBJ2-1; 13 nucleotides agree with TRBD2. This CDR3 is built from 15 residues. Losses at the gene ends were 5 bases for V and 3 bases for J; bases not matched to a gene: 1. Germline lookup yields CDR1 WSHSY and CDR2 SAAADI.

The chain joins TRBV7-8 to TRBJ1-1; 8 nucleotides align to TRBD1. The CDR3 runs 13 residues. The ends lost 1 base at V and 11 bases at J; junction bases unmatched: 6. The germline CDR1 and CDR2 sequences are SGHVS and FQNEAQ. The CDR3 region is CASSLGQGRGAFF. In DNA, the CDR3 is TGTGCCAGCAGCTTAGGACAGGGGAGAGGTGCTTTCTTT.

The chain couples TRBV3-1 (or the pseudogene TRBV3-2) to TRBJ1-1; 7 positions agree with TRBD1. The J segment lost 4 bases and the V segment lost 2 bases, leaving 10 bases of the junction unmatched. This CDR3 is 16 amino acids long. Per germline, CDR1 LGHDT and CDR2 YNNKEL (reference sequence). In nucleotides, the CDR3 is TGTGCCAGCAGCCAACTGAAGGGGGCCGGAGGCACTGAAGCTTTCTTT. Amino acid sequence: CASSQLKGAGGTEAFF.

This sequence joins TRBV28 and TRBJ1-2, with D hard to call. CDR1 and CDR2 (germline): MDHEN, SYDVKM. This CDR3 contains 16 residues. Trimming left V 2 bases short and J 3 bases short, with 16 bases between. The CDR3 DNA follows: TGTGCCAGCAGTTTACTTGCGGAGGGAGTTGACTATGGCTACACCTTC. Protein: CASSLLAEGVDYGYTF.

This clone was seen once. The chain uses TRBV19 and TRBJ2-5, with 9 bases fitting TRBD2. Germline-derived CDR1 and CDR2 are LNHDA and SQIVND (reference sequence). The CDR3 has 16 residues. V lost 3 bases, J lost 2 bases, and 7 bases stayed unmatched. As DNA, the CDR3 is TGTGCCAGTAGTATCGAGGGGAGCGGGGGGCAAGAGACCCAGTACTTC. Translated, it gives CASSIEGSGGQETQYF. Full variable domain (missing parts from reference TRBV19 and TRBJ2-5): DGGITQSPKYLFRKEGQNVTLSCEQNLNHDAMYWYRQDPGQGLRLIYYSQIVNDFQKGDIAEGYSVSREKKESFPLTVTSAQKNPTAFYLCASSIEGSGGQETQYFGPGTRLLVL.